The next 2 T cell receptor beta chains were all read from a single sample in a study of Ad26.COV2.S vaccination and SARS-CoV-2 variants. Treatment in this sample: approximately 18 received Ad26.COV2.S at low or high dose, single or two shots; five or six received placebo; per-sample allocation not given. Each sample was drawn 63 days after the first injection (of vaccine or placebo). Profiled with immunoSEQ multiplex PCR; TCRdb holds only in-frame clones, not every one. This sample carries about 350,000 clones, 70% to 90% of them seen once, and the ten largest clones take approximately 3.5%. The sequencing used peripheral blood, collected in a trial of Ad26.COV2.S vaccine versus placebo. These receptors originate from a person aged 18-65 years who received the Ad26.COV2.S COVID-19 vaccine or a placebo.

This chain uses TRBV5-4 with TRBJ2-5; 7 nucleotides match TRBD2. Looked up from germline, CDR1 is SGHNT and CDR2 is YYREEE (reference sequence). V was clipped by 1 base and J by 5 bases; unmatched bases: 2. The CDR3 sequence is 13 residues long. The CDR3 loop is CASSLTSAETQYF. The CDR3, as DNA: TGTGCCAGCAGCTTGACTAGCGCGGAGACCCAGTACTTC.

The chain couples TRBV5-6 to TRBJ2-1; D tentatively fits TRBD1 or TRBD2 (5 bases each). This CDR3 region has 13 residues. Germline V CDR1 and CDR2: SGHDT, YYEEEE. Trimming shortened V by 3 bases and J by 7 bases, and 11 bases separated the two germline ends. The CDR3 nucleotides read TGTGCCAGCAGCTCCGGGACGAGGAATGAGCAGTTCTTC. This sequence encodes CASSSGTRNEQFF.